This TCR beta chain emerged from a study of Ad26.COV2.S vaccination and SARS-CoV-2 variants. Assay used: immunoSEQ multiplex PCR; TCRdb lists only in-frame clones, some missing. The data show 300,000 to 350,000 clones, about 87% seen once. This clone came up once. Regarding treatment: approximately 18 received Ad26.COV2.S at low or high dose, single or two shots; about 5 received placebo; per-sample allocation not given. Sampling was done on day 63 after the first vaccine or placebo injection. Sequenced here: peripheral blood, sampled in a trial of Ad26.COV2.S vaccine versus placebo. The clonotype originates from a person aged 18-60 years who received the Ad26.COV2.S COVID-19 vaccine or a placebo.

The CDR3 reads CAWEYATTNYGYTF. CDR3 bases: TGTGCCTGGGAGTACGCCACCACCAACTATGGCTACACCTTC. This sequence joins TRBV30 and TRBJ1-2; D not resolved. The CDR3 covers 14 residues. The V gene lost 5 bases and the J gene lost 2 bases, with 15 bases spanning the gap. Germline V gene sequence: CDR1 GTSNPN, CDR2 SVGIG (reference sequence).